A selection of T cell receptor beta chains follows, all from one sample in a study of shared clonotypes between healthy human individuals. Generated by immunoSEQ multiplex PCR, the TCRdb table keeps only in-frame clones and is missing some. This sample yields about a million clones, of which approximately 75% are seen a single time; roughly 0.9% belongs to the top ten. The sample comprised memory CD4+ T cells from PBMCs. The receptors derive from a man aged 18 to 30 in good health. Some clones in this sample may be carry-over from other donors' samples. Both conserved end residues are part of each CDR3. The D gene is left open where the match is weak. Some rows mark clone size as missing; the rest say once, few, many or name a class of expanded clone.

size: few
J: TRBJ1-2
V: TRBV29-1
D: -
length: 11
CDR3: CSVEGSYGYTF
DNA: TGCAGCGTTGAAGGCAGCTATGGCTACACCTTC

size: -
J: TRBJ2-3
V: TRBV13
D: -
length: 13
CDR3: CASSQQVTDTQYF
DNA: TGTGCCAGCAGTCAGCAGGTGACAGATACGCAGTATTTT

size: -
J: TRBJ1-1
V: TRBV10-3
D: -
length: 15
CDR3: CAIKKSTLGDTEAFF
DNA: TGTGCCATCAAAAAGTCGACCCTTGGGGACACTGAAGCTTTCTTT

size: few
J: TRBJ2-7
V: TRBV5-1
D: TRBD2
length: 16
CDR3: CASSLAGAGDLYEQYF
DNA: TGCGCCAGCAGCTTGGCTGGGGCGGGAGATCTCTACGAGCAGTACTTC

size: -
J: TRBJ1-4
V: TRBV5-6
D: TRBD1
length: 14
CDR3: CASSLAGQGEKLFF
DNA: TGTGCCAGCAGCTTGGCTGGACAGGGAGAAAAACTGTTTTTT

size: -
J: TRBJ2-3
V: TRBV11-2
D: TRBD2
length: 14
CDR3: CASSYVAGTDTQYF
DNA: TGTGCCAGCAGTTACGTAGCGGGAACAGATACGCAGTATTTT

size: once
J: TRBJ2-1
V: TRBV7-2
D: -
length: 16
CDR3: CASSSSLGTSYNEQFF
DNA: TGTGCCAGCAGCTCTAGTTTAGGTACCTCCTACAATGAGCAGTTCTTC

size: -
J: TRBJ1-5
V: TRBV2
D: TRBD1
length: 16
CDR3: CASSADRAYSNQPQHF
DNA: TGTGCCAGCAGTGCGGACAGGGCGTATAGCAATCAGCCCCAGCATTTT

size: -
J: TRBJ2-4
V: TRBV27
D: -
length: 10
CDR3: CASWENIQYF
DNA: TGTGCCAGCTGGGAAAACATTCAGTACTTC

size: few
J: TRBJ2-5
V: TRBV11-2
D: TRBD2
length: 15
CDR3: CASSADAVGGETQYF
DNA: TGTGCCAGCAGCGCCGATGCGGTCGGGGGGGAGACCCAGTACTTC

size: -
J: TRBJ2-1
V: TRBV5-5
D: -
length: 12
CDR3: CASSSTNSEQFF
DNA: TGTGCCAGCAGCTCAACTAATTCTGAGCAGTTCTTC

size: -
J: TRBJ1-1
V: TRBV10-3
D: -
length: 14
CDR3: CAISESTKHGEAFF
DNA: TGTGCCATCAGTGAGTCTACTAAACATGGTGAAGCTTTCTTT

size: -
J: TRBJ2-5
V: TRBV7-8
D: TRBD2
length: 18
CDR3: CASSFPTSGSPTRETQYF
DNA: TGTGCCAGCAGCTTTCCGACTAGCGGGAGCCCCACCCGAGAGACCCAGTACTTC

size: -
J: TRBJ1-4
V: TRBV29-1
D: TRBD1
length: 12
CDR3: CSVGQNNEKLFF
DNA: TGCAGCGTGGGACAGAACAATGAAAAACTGTTTTTT

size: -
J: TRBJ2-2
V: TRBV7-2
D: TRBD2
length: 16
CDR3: CASSLQRGSGTGELFF
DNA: TGTGCCAGCAGCTTACAGCGGGGAAGTGGCACCGGGGAGCTGTTTTTT

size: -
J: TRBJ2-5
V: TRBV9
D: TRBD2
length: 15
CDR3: CASSVGLGFGETQYF
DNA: TGTGCCAGCAGCGTGGGACTAGGCTTTGGGGAGACCCAGTACTTC

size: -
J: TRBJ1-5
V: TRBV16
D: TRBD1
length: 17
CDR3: CASSQRGGQNSNQPQHF
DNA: TGTGCCAGCAGCCAAAGGGGGGGACAGAATAGCAATCAGCCCCAGCATTTT

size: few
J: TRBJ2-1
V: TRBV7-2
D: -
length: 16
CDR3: CASSLERRNSYNEQFF
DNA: TGTGCCAGCAGCTTAGAGAGGCGGAACTCCTACAATGAGCAGTTCTTC

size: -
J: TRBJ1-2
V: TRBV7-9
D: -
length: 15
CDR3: CASSLVGRSNYGYTF
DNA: TGTGCCAGCAGCTTAGTTGGTCGGTCTAACTATGGCTACACCTTC

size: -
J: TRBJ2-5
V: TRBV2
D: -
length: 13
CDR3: CASSGQRQETQYF
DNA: TGTGCCAGCAGTGGACAGCGGCAAGAGACCCAGTACTTC

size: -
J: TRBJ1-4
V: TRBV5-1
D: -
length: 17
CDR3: CASSLEGGRATNEKLFF
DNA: TGCGCCAGCAGCTTGGAAGGGGGGCGAGCAACTAATGAAAAACTGTTTTTT

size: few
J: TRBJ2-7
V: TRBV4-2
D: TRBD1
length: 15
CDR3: CASSQGLQGVGEQYF
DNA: TGTGCCAGCAGCCAAGGTCTACAGGGGGTGGGAGAGCAGTACTTC

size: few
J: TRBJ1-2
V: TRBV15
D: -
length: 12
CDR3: CATSRDIYGYTF
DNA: TGTGCCACCAGCAGAGATATCTATGGCTACACCTTC

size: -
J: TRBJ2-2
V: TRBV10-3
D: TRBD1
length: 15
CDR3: CAISESQGGPGELFF
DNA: TGTGCCATCAGTGAGTCACAGGGGGGTCCCGGGGAGCTGTTTTTT

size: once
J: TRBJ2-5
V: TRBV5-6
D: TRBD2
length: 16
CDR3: CASRGGLAGPQETQYF
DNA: TGTGCCAGCAGGGGAGGGCTAGCGGGCCCCCAAGAGACCCAGTACTTC

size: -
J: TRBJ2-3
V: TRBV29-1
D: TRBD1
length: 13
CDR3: CSVEGQGPDTQYF
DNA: TGCAGCGTTGAGGGACAGGGACCAGATACGCAGTATTTT

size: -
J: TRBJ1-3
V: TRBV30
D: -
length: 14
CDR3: CAWTRGFTGNTIYF
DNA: TGTGCCTGGACGAGGGGTTTCACTGGAAACACCATATATTTT

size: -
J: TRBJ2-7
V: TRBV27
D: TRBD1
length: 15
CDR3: CASSGPGTGYHEQYF
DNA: TGTGCCAGCAGTGGACCCGGGACAGGGTACCACGAGCAGTACTTC

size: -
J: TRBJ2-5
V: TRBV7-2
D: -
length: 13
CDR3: CASSVQGGETQYF
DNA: TGTGCCAGCAGCGTACAAGGCGGGGAGACCCAGTACTTC

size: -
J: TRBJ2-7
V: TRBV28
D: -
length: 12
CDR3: CASSLRRVQQYF
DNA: TGTGCCAGCAGTTTAAGAAGGGTCCAGCAGTACTTC

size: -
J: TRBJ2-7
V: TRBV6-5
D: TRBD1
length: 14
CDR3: CASRLRDRAYEQYF
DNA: TGTGCCAGCAGGCTCCGGGACAGGGCGTACGAGCAGTACTTC

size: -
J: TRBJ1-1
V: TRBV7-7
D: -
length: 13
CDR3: CASSLSRHTEAFF
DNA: TGTGCCAGCAGCTTAAGCAGACACACTGAAGCCTTCTTT

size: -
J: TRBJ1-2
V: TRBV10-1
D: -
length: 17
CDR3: CASSRRAVDRANYGYTF
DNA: TGCGCCAGCTCCCGAAGGGCGGTGGACAGAGCTAACTATGGCTACACCTTC

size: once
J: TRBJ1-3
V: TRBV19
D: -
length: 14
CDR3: CASSIGNSGNTIYF
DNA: TGTGCCAGTAGTATCGGCAACTCTGGAAACACCATATATTTT

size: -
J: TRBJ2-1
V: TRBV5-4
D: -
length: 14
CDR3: CASSSRTQFDEQFF
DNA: TGTGCCAGCAGCTCCCGGACTCAATTCGATGAGCAGTTCTTC

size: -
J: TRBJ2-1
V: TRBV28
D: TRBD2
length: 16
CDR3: CASSARTSGHYNEQFF
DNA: TGTGCCAGCAGTGCCCGGACTAGCGGACACTACAATGAGCAGTTCTTC

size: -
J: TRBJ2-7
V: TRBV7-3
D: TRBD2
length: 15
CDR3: CASSLGLAGSNEQYF
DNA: TGTGCCAGCAGCCTGGGACTAGCGGGATCAAACGAGCAGTACTTC

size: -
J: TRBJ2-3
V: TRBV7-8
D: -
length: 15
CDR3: CASSFLATSTDTQYF
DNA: TGTGCCAGCAGTTTTCTGGCGACCAGCACAGATACGCAGTATTTT

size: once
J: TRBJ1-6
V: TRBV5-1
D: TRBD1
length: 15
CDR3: CASSAGTGNNSPLHF
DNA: TGCGCCAGCAGCGCAGGGACAGGGAATAATTCACCCCTCCACTTT

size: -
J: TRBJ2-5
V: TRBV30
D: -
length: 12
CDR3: CAWSSPGGTQYF
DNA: TGTGCCTGGAGTAGTCCCGGGGGGACCCAGTACTTC

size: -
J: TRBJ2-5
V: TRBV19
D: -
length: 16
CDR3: CASSRPGHRTGETQYF
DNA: TGTGCCAGTAGCAGGCCGGGACACCGAACCGGAGAGACCCAGTACTTC

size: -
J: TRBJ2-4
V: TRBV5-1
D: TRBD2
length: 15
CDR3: CASSNLAEAKNIQYF
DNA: TGCGCCAGCAGCAACCTAGCGGAAGCCAAAAACATTCAGTACTTC

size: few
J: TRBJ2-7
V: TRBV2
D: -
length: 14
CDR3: CASSVQGKVYEQYF
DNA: TGTGCCAGCAGTGTGCAGGGGAAGGTCTACGAGCAGTACTTC

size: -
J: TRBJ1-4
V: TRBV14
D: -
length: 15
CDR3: CASSRNNRAGEKLFF
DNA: TGTGCCAGCAGCCGGAACAACCGGGCGGGGGAAAAACTGTTTTTT

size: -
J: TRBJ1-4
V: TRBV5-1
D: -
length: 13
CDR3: CASSFRGNEKLFF
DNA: TGCGCCAGCAGCTTCCGTGGAAATGAAAAACTGTTTTTT

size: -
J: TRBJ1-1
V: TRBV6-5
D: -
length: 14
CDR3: CASSYRGGNTEAFF
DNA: TGTGCCAGCAGTTACCGAGGGGGGAACACTGAAGCTTTCTTT

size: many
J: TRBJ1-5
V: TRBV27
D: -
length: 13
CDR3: CASSVRWNQPQHF
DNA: TGTGCCAGCAGCGTGCGTTGGAATCAGCCCCAGCATTTT

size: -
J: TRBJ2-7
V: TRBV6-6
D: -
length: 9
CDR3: CASNHGQYF
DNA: TGTGCCAGCAATCACGGGCAGTACTTC

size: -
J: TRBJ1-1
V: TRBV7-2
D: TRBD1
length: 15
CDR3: CASSPRGDVGTEAFF
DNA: TGTGCCAGCAGCCCCAGGGGGGACGTGGGGACTGAAGCTTTCTTT

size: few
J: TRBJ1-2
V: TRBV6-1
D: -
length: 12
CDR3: CASSRPSYGYTF
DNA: TGTGCCAGCAGTCGCCCATCTTATGGCTACACCTTC

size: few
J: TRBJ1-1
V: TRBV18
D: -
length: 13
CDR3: CASSRTVNTEAFF
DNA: TGTGCCAGCTCACGGACAGTGAACACTGAAGCTTTCTTT

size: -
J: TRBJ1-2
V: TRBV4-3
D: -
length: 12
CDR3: CASSQAGYGYTF
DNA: TGCGCCAGCAGCCAAGCAGGCTATGGCTACACCTTC

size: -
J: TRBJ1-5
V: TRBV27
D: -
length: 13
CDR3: CASSLSGGQPQHF
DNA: TGTGCCAGCAGTTTATCGGGCGGGCAGCCCCAGCATTTT

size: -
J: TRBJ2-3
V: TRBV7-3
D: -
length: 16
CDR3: CASSLTIRQGSDTQYF
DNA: TGTGCCAGCAGCTTAACAATCCGTCAGGGGTCAGATACGCAGTATTTT

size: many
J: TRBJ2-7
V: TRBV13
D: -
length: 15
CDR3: CASSSITRPFYEQYF
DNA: TGTGCCAGCAGCTCCATAACTAGACCCTTCTACGAGCAGTACTTC

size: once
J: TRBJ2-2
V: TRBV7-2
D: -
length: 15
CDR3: CASSLGGTNTGELFF
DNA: TGTGCCAGCAGCTTAGGCGGGACAAACACCGGGGAGCTGTTTTTT

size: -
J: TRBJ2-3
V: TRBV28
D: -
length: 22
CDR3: CASSFTRPAIELARVPTDTQYF
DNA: TGTGCCAGCAGTTTCACCCGGCCTGCGATCGAACTAGCTCGAGTCCCCACAGATACGCAGTATTTT

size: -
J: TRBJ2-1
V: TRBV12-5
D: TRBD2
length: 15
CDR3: CASGRGLAGGNEQFF
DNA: TGTGCTAGTGGCAGAGGACTAGCGGGAGGCAATGAGCAGTTCTTC